The rows below give T cell receptor beta chains drawn from one sample of a study of cytomegalovirus exposure and HLA in healthy donors. Sequenced by immunoSEQ multiplex PCR; TCRdb stores in-frame clones only, minus some. The sample includes just under 70,000 clones, around four fifths of them seen just once. Sequences were obtained from PBMCs. These receptors all stem from a human donor in good health. The CDR3 runs from the conserved cysteine through the conserved F or W. The D gene is left open where the match is weak. Clone size is shown for a subset of rows, as once, few, many or a class of expanded clone.

d_gene: TRBD1
abundance: -
v_gene: TRBV4-2
j_gene: TRBJ1-1
CDR3aa: CASSLRHRGDTEAFF
CDR3nt: TGTGCCAGCAGCCTTAGGCACAGGGGAGACACTGAAGCTTTCTTT

d_gene: TRBD1
abundance: -
v_gene: TRBV18
j_gene: TRBJ2-1
CDR3aa: CASSPKDRGYNEQFF
CDR3nt: TGTGCCAGCTCACCGAAGGACAGGGGTTACAATGAGCAGTTCTTC

d_gene: -
abundance: -
v_gene: TRBV4-3
j_gene: TRBJ2-7
CDR3aa: CASSQAGSNYEQYF
CDR3nt: TGCGCCAGCAGCCAAGCAGGCAGTAACTACGAGCAGTACTTC

d_gene: -
abundance: -
v_gene: TRBV28
j_gene: TRBJ1-5
CDR3aa: CASSLPTGKGNQPQHF
CDR3nt: TGTGCCAGCAGTTTACCCACAGGGAAGGGAAATCAGCCCCAGCATTTT

d_gene: -
abundance: -
v_gene: TRBV5-1
j_gene: TRBJ1-2
CDR3aa: CASRHEAGMKVDGYTF
CDR3nt: TGCGCCAGCAGACACGAGGCAGGGATGAAGGTTGATGGCTACACCTTC

d_gene: TRBD1
abundance: once
v_gene: TRBV4-1
j_gene: TRBJ2-3
CDR3aa: CASSQEPTGALAWDTQYF
CDR3nt: TGCGCCAGCAGCCAAGAGCCGACAGGGGCCCTGGCTTGGGATACGCAGTATTTT

d_gene: TRBD1
abundance: -
v_gene: TRBV28
j_gene: TRBJ2-2
CDR3aa: CASRGQGRGTGELFF
CDR3nt: TGTGCCAGCAGGGGACAGGGACGTGGCACCGGGGAGCTGTTTTTT

d_gene: TRBD1
abundance: -
v_gene: TRBV27
j_gene: TRBJ2-1
CDR3aa: CASSLTGTDNEQFF
CDR3nt: TGTGCCAGCAGTTTAACCGGGACAGACAATGAGCAGTTCTTC

d_gene: TRBD2
abundance: -
v_gene: TRBV18
j_gene: TRBJ2-1
CDR3aa: CASSPGTSGSSYNEQFF
CDR3nt: TGTGCCAGCTCACCCGGGACTAGCGGTAGCTCCTACAATGAGCAGTTCTTC

d_gene: -
abundance: -
v_gene: TRBV7-9
j_gene: TRBJ2-3
CDR3aa: CASSPTRTSTKDTQYF
CDR3nt: TGTGCCAGCAGCCCTACTCGGACCTCGACTAAGGATACGCAGTATTTT

d_gene: TRBD1
abundance: -
v_gene: TRBV7-2
j_gene: TRBJ1-4
CDR3aa: CASSLTGVGEKLFF
CDR3nt: TGTGCCAGCAGCTTGACAGGGGTTGGGGAAAAACTGTTTTTT

d_gene: -
abundance: -
v_gene: TRBV5-6
j_gene: TRBJ2-7
CDR3aa: CASSLDPGTSSYEQYF
CDR3nt: TGTGCCAGCAGCTTGGATCCGGGGACATCTAGCTACGAGCAGTACTTC

d_gene: -
abundance: once
v_gene: TRBV5-1
j_gene: TRBJ2-5
CDR3aa: CASSLRDYQETQYF
CDR3nt: TGCGCCAGCAGCTTGAGGGACTACCAAGAGACCCAGTACTTC

d_gene: -
abundance: -
v_gene: TRBV30
j_gene: TRBJ2-7
CDR3aa: CAWRPARPGYEQYF
CDR3nt: TGTGCCTGGAGACCGGCGAGGCCTGGCTACGAGCAGTACTTC

d_gene: TRBD1
abundance: -
v_gene: TRBV7-6
j_gene: TRBJ2-2
CDR3aa: CASSPSLRQGPDGELFF
CDR3nt: TGTGCCAGCAGCCCCTCCTTAAGACAGGGGCCTGACGGGGAGCTGTTTTTT

d_gene: TRBD1
abundance: -
v_gene: TRBV19
j_gene: TRBJ2-7
CDR3aa: CASSFRTGASYEQYF
CDR3nt: TGTGCCAGTAGTTTCAGGACAGGGGCCTCCTACGAGCAGTACTTC

d_gene: TRBD2
abundance: -
v_gene: TRBV7-2
j_gene: TRBJ2-1
CDR3aa: CASSLVSGGSYNEQFF
CDR3nt: TGTGCCAGCAGCTTAGTGTCGGGGGGGTCCTACAATGAGCAGTTCTTC

d_gene: -
abundance: -
v_gene: TRBV4-1
j_gene: TRBJ2-1
CDR3aa: CASSQAALAPSTEQFF
CDR3nt: TGCGCCAGCAGCCAAGCTGCCCTCGCCCCGAGCACTGAGCAGTTCTTC

d_gene: -
abundance: -
v_gene: TRBV7-2
j_gene: TRBJ1-6
CDR3aa: CASSLEGGPESPLHF
CDR3nt: TGTGCCAGCAGCTTAGAGGGCGGGCCTGAATCACCCCTCCACTTT

d_gene: -
abundance: -
v_gene: TRBV6-1
j_gene: TRBJ2-1
CDR3aa: CASSEVRGFSSYNEQFF
CDR3nt: TGTGCCAGCAGTGAAGTCCGAGGGTTCAGCTCCTACAATGAGCAGTTCTTC

d_gene: TRBD2
abundance: -
v_gene: TRBV27
j_gene: TRBJ2-2
CDR3aa: CASSFLAGGHFGELFF
CDR3nt: TGTGCCAGCAGTTTTCTAGCGGGGGGGCATTTCGGGGAGCTGTTTTTT

d_gene: -
abundance: -
v_gene: TRBV9
j_gene: TRBJ2-7
CDR3aa: CASSVDASSPAGEQYF
CDR3nt: TGTGCCAGCAGCGTAGATGCGAGTTCCCCCGCGGGGGAGCAGTACTTC

d_gene: -
abundance: -
v_gene: TRBV6-1
j_gene: TRBJ2-7
CDR3aa: CASSERAGNSDEQYF
CDR3nt: TGTGCCAGCAGTGAACGGGCCGGGAATTCGGACGAGCAGTACTTC

d_gene: TRBD2
abundance: -
v_gene: TRBV2
j_gene: TRBJ2-5
CDR3aa: CASLIGLADQETQYF
CDR3nt: TGTGCCAGCCTCATCGGACTAGCGGACCAAGAGACCCAGTACTTC

d_gene: TRBD1
abundance: -
v_gene: TRBV7-8
j_gene: TRBJ2-3
CDR3aa: CASSGEDRGPDTQYF
CDR3nt: TGTGCCAGCAGTGGGGAAGACAGGGGCCCCGATACGCAGTATTTT

d_gene: TRBD2
abundance: -
v_gene: TRBV29-1
j_gene: TRBJ2-1
CDR3aa: CSVTSGGASSYNEQFF
CDR3nt: TGCAGCGTTACTAGCGGGGGGGCGAGCTCCTACAATGAGCAGTTCTTC

d_gene: TRBD2
abundance: -
v_gene: TRBV19
j_gene: TRBJ2-7
CDR3aa: CASSIEASGGAYEQYF
CDR3nt: TGTGCCAGTAGTATAGAGGCTAGCGGGGGGGCCTACGAGCAGTACTTC

d_gene: -
abundance: -
v_gene: TRBV5-4
j_gene: TRBJ2-2
CDR3aa: CASSPGLTTGELFF
CDR3nt: TGTGCCAGCAGCCCTGGACTGACCACCGGGGAGCTGTTTTTT

d_gene: -
abundance: once
v_gene: TRBV28
j_gene: TRBJ2-5
CDR3aa: CASSPPRGVIKTQYF
CDR3nt: TGTGCCAGCAGCCCCCCCAGGGGGGTGATAAAGACCCAGTACTTC

d_gene: -
abundance: -
v_gene: TRBV29-1
j_gene: TRBJ2-3
CDR3aa: CSAEWGWTDTQYF
CDR3nt: TGCAGCGCTGAGTGGGGCTGGACAGATACGCAGTATTTT

d_gene: TRBD1
abundance: -
v_gene: TRBV27
j_gene: TRBJ2-3
CDR3aa: CASSPGQFATDTQYF
CDR3nt: TGTGCCAGCAGTCCGGGACAGTTCGCTACAGATACGCAGTATTTT

d_gene: TRBD2
abundance: -
v_gene: TRBV4-3
j_gene: TRBJ2-2
CDR3aa: CASSQARGDTGELFF
CDR3nt: TGCGCCAGCAGCCAAGCCCGGGGGGACACCGGGGAGCTGTTTTTT

d_gene: -
abundance: -
v_gene: TRBV30
j_gene: TRBJ1-2
CDR3aa: CAWNSGVRSRVNYGYTF
CDR3nt: TGTGCCTGGAATTCTGGTGTCCGGTCAAGAGTCAACTATGGCTACACCTTC

d_gene: TRBD1
abundance: -
v_gene: TRBV5-1
j_gene: TRBJ1-3
CDR3aa: CASSLDRGGSGNTIYF
CDR3nt: TGCGCCAGCAGCTTGGACAGGGGCGGCTCTGGAAACACCATATATTTT

d_gene: TRBD1
abundance: -
v_gene: TRBV28
j_gene: TRBJ2-7
CDR3aa: CASRTGAYYEQYF
CDR3nt: TGTGCCAGCCGGACAGGGGCTTACTACGAGCAGTACTTC

d_gene: -
abundance: once
v_gene: TRBV29-1
j_gene: TRBJ2-1
CDR3aa: CSVERGSSYNEQFF
CDR3nt: TGCAGCGTGGAACGGGGGTCCTCCTACAATGAGCAGTTCTTC

d_gene: TRBD1
abundance: -
v_gene: TRBV7-2
j_gene: TRBJ1-5
CDR3aa: CASRSRQGGQPQHF
CDR3nt: TGTGCCAGCAGGTCTCGACAGGGCGGTCAGCCCCAGCATTTT

d_gene: -
abundance: -
v_gene: TRBV6-4
j_gene: TRBJ1-6
CDR3aa: CASSDTRTGENSPLHF
CDR3nt: TGTGCCAGCAGTGACACCAGGACGGGAGAAAATTCACCCCTCCACTTT

d_gene: TRBD1
abundance: -
v_gene: TRBV19
j_gene: TRBJ2-5
CDR3aa: CASSEQGVSETQYF
CDR3nt: TGTGCCAGTAGTGAACAGGGGGTATCGGAGACCCAGTACTTC

d_gene: -
abundance: once
v_gene: TRBV5-4
j_gene: TRBJ1-2
CDR3aa: CASSLIAIDYGYTF
CDR3nt: TGTGCCAGCAGCTTAATTGCTATAGACTATGGCTACACCTTC

d_gene: -
abundance: -
v_gene: TRBV7-6
j_gene: TRBJ1-2
CDR3aa: CATGLPGGALGYTF
CDR3nt: TGTGCCACCGGCCTCCCGGGGGGGGCATTAGGCTACACCTTC

d_gene: -
abundance: -
v_gene: TRBV28
j_gene: TRBJ1-2
CDR3aa: CASSPTGTNYGYTF
CDR3nt: TGTGCCAGCAGCCCGACGGGAACTAACTATGGCTACACCTTC